This TCR beta chain was sequenced in a study of cytomegalovirus exposure and HLA in healthy donors. The PCR had 60 Vbeta and 13 Jbeta primers. The protocol was immunoSEQ multiplex PCR, while the TCRdb copy is restricted to in-frame clones and leaves out a portion. The sample shows about 120,000 clones, about 80% of them seen only once. This CDR3 spans 12 amino acids. Looked up from germline, CDR1 is MDHEN and CDR2 is SYDVKM. With regard to this clone: Its antigen is unidentified. At one end the junction does not follow the germline gene, possibly because of a read error.

The study, taken as a whole, reports: Among the CMV-associated chains, a few were confirmed in vitro as specific for CMV antigens.

This chain connects TRBV28 to TRBJ2-1, with D possibly matching TRBD2 (5 bases). This clonotype was sampled from a man aged 25-45 years in good health and CMV-seropositive. Sequencing input: PBMCs. In DNA, the CDR3 is TGTGCCAGCAGCCGTCTCCGGCAGCGGTGGGTCTTC. Amino acid sequence: CASSRLRQRWVF.